This T cell receptor (beta chain) was recovered during a study of blood T cells in healthy people across ages. This CDR3 spans 15 amino acids. Germline V gene data show CDR1 as DFQATT and CDR2 as SNEGSKA (reference sequence). V trimming: 6 bases; J trimming: 7 bases; junction bases outside the gene matches: 14. A second about 7 to 11 cycle PCR used barcoded and J-beta primers. MiXCR, run by TCRdb on the 5' RACE reads, gives a single entry per CDR3 protein. The data contain about 830,000 distinct CDR3 sequences, 55% to 70% of them singletons. Each of the donors had ten milliliters of peripheral blood drawn into EDTA-treated Vacutainer tubes. Per sample, no less than 5 micrograms of total RNA were extracted. This clonotype was picked up many times. Its antigen is not identified. Findings and caveats of the study: Compared with aged donors, long-lived donors showed fewer expanded clones, suggesting selection.

The clonotype comes from a man aged 30-40 years in good health. This chain links TRBV20-1 with TRBJ2-2; TRBD1 aligns across 7 bases. The sample was blood. CDR3 sequence: CSANSPTGTVGELFF. In DNA, the CDR3 is TGCAGTGCCAACTCTCCGACAGGGACCGTCGGGGAGCTGTTTTTT.